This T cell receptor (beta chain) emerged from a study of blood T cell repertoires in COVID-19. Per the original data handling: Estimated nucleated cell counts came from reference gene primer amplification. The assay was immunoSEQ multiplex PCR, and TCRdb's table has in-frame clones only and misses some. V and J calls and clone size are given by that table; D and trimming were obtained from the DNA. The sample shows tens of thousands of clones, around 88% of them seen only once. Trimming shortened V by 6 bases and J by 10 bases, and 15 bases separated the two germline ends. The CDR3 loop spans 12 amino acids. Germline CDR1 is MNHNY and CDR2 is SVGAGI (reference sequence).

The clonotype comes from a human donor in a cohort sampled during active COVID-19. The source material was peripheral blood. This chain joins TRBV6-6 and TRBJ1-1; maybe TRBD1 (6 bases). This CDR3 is CASRPREGGAFF. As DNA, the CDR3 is TGTGCCAGCAGACCCCGGGAGGGGGGAGCTTTCTTT.